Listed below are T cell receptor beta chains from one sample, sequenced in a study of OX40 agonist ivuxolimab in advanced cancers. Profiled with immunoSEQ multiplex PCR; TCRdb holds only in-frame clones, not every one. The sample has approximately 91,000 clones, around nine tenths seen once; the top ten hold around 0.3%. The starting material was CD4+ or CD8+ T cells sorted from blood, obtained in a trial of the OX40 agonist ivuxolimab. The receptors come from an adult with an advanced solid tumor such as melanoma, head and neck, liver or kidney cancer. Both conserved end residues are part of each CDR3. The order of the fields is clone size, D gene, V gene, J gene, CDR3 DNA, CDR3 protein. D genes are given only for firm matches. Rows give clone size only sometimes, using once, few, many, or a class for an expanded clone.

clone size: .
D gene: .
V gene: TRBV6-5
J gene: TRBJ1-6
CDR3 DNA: TGTGCCAGCAGTGACCGACAGGCCTCACCCCTCCACTTT
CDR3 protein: CASSDRQASPLHF

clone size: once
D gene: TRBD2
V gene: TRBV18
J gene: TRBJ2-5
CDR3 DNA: TGTGCCAGCTCACCGGGACTAGCGGGGGGCCAAGAGACCCAGTACTTC
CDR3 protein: CASSPGLAGGQETQYF

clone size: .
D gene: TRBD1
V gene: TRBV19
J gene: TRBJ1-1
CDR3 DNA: TGTGCCAGTAGTAGTCCGGGACAGACAATGAAAGCTTTCTTT
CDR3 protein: CASSSPGQTMKAFF

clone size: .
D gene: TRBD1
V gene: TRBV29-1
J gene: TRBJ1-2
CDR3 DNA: TGCAGCGTTGCCCGGGGACAGTCCGACGGCTACACCTTC
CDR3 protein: CSVARGQSDGYTF

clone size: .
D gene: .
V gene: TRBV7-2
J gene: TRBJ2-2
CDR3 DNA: TGTGCCAGCAGCTTCCAACAGGGTTTGGGCGGGGAGCTGTTTTTT
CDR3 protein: CASSFQQGLGGELFF

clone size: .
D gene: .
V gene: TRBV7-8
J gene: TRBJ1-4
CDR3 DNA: TGTGCCAGCAGCTCTAACCAAAGGACCTTCGAAAAACTGTTTTTT
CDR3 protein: CASSSNQRTFEKLFF

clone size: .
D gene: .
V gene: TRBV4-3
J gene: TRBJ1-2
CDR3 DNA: TGCGCCAGCAGCCAAGATCTCGGGGGACATGACTATGGCTACACCTTC
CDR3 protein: CASSQDLGGHDYGYTF

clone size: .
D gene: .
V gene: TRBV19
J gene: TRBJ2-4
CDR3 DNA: TGTGCCAGTAGGTTCGAGGGGGATGCCAAAAACATTCAGTACTTC
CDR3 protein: CASRFEGDAKNIQYF

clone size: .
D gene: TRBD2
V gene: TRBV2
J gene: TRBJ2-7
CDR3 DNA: TGTGCCACCAAACCTGGGGGGGGAAGCTCCTACGAGCAGTACTTC
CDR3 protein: CATKPGGGSSYEQYF

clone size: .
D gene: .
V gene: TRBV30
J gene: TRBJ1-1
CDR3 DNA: TGTGCCTGGAGGGGCGGGGCGGGAGGAACTGAAGCTTTCTTT
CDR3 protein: CAWRGGAGGTEAFF

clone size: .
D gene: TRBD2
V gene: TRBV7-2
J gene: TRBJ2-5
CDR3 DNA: TGTGCCAGCAGCCTCCGGCGGGGGGGCCAGGAGACCCAGTACTTC
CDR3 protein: CASSLRRGGQETQYF

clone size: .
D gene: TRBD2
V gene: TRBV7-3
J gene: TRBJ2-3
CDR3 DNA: TGTGCCAGCAGCCCGAGGGGTAGCGGGCTATCCACAGATACGCAGTATTTT
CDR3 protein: CASSPRGSGLSTDTQYF

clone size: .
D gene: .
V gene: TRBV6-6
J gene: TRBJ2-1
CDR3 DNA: TGTGCCAGCAGTTACGGGGCAGGGCTCCCCTACAATGAGCAGTTCTTC
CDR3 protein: CASSYGAGLPYNEQFF

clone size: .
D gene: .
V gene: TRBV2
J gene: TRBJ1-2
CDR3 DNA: TGTGCCAGCAGTGAAGGGCTTACAGGGAGGGTCGGTGGCTACACCTTC
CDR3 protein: CASSEGLTGRVGGYTF

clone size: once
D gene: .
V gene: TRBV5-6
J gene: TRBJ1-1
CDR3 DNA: TGTGCCAGCAGCTTGGGGGGACCTATGGGAGCTTTCTTT
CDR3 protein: CASSLGGPMGAFF

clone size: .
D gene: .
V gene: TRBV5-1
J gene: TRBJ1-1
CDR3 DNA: TGCGCCAGCAGCTCCGGACACTTCACTGAAGCTTTCTTT
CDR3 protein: CASSSGHFTEAFF

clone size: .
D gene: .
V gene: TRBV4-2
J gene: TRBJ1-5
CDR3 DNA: TGTGCCAGCAGCCAAGAGGCAGGGCCTAGCAATCAGCCCCAGCATTTT
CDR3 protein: CASSQEAGPSNQPQHF

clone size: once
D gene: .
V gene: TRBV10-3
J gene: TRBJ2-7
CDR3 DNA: TGTGCCATCAGTGAGTCCCCGGGTGCCTACGAGCAGTACTTC
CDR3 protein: CAISESPGAYEQYF

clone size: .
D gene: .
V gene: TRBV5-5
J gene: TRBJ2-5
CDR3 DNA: TGTGCCAGCAGCCAGGCGGGACCCGGGGAGACCCAGTACTTC
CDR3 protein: CASSQAGPGETQYF

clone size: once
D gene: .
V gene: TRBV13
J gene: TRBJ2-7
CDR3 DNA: TGTGCCAGCAGCTTAAGGATTGACGGGCGTACCTACGAGCAGTACTTC
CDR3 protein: CASSLRIDGRTYEQYF

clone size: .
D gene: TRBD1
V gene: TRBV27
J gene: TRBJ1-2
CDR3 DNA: TGTGCCAGCAGTCCCCGGGGACAGGTTGTCTACACCTTC
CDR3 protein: CASSPRGQVVYTF

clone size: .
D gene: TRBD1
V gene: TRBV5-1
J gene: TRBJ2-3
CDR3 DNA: TGCGCCAGCAGGCCCGGGACAGAAGATACGCAGTATTTT
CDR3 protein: CASRPGTEDTQYF

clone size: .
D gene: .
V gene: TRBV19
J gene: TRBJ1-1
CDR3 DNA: TGTGCCAGTATCTCCTCAGAGGGAGAAGCTTTCTTT
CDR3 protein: CASISSEGEAFF

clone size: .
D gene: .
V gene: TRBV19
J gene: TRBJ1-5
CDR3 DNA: TGTGCCAGTAGTATGGCCCCGGCGGGACAACTTAGCAATCAGCCCCAGCATTTT
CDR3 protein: CASSMAPAGQLSNQPQHF

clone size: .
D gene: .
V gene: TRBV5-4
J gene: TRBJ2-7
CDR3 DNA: TGTGCCAGCAGCTTGGAGCCCTACGAGCAGTACTTC
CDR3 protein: CASSLEPYEQYF

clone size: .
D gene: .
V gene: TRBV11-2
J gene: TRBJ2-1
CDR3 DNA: TGTGCCAGCAGCTTACGAGGCCTGACTTCCTACAATGAGCAGTTCTTC
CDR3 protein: CASSLRGLTSYNEQFF

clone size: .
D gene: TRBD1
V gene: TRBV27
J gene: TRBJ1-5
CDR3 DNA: TGTGCCAGCAGTTTATCCCCGACAGGGAGACAGCCCCAGCATTTT
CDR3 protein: CASSLSPTGRQPQHF

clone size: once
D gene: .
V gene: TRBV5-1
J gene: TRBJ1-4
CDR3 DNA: TGCGCCAGCAGCTGGGCTGAGAGGGCTAATGAAAAACTGTTTTTT
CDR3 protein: CASSWAERANEKLFF

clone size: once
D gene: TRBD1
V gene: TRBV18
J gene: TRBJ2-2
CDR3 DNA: TGTGCCAGCTCACCGGACAGGGCGGGGGAGCTGTTTTTT
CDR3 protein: CASSPDRAGELFF

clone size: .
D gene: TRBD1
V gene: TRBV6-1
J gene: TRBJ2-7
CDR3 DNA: TGTGCCAGCAGTGAAGGCGTGAGACAGGGGTACCACGAGCAGTACTTC
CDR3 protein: CASSEGVRQGYHEQYF

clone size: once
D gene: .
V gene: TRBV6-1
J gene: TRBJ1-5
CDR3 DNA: TGTGCCAGCAGTTGGGAGGGGATGAGCAATCAGCCCCAGCATTTT
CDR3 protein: CASSWEGMSNQPQHF

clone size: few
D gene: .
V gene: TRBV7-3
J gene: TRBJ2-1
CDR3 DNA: TGTGCCAGCAGCTTAACGGGGCAACACAATGAGCAGTTCTTC
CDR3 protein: CASSLTGQHNEQFF

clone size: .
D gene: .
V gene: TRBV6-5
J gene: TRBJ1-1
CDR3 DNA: TGTGCCAGCAGGTTAGACAATCTCTCCTTCTTT
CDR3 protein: CASRLDNLSFF

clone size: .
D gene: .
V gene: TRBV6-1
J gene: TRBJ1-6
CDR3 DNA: TGTGCCAGCTTTATCGGGAGTAATTCACCCCTCCACTTT
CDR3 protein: CASFIGSNSPLHF

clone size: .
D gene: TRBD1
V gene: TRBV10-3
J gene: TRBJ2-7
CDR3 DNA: TGTGCCATCAGCTATGGACAGGGAGGCGCCTACGAGCAGTACTTC
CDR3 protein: CAISYGQGGAYEQYF

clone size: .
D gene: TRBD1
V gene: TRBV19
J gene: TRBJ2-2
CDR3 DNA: TGTGCCAGTAGTATACGACAGGGGAGGAGCACCGGGGAGCTGTTTTTT
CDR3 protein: CASSIRQGRSTGELFF

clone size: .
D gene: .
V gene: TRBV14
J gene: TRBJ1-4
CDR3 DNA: TGTGCCAGCAGCCAAGATCTTGGGCAAAAACTGTTTTTT
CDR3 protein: CASSQDLGQKLFF

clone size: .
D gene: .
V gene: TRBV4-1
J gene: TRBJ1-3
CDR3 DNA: TGCGCCAGCAGCCAAGAACTCAAGATCTCTGGAAACACCATATATTTT
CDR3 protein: CASSQELKISGNTIYF

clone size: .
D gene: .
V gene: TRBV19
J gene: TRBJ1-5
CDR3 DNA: TGTGCCAGTAGTATGTGGCAGACCAGATTAGATAGCAATCAGCCCCAGCATTTT
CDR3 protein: CASSMWQTRLDSNQPQHF

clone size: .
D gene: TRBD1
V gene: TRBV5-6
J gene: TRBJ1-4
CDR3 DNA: TGTGCCAGCAGCTTGGACAGGGGGGCTAATGAAAAACTGTTTTTT
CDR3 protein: CASSLDRGANEKLFF

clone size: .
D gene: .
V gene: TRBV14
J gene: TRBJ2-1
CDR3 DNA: TGTGCCAGCAGCCAATTTGAACAGGGAAGCAATGAGCAGTTCTTC
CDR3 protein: CASSQFEQGSNEQFF

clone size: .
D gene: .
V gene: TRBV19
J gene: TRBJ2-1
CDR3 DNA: TGTGCCAGTAGTCCTCGTCGGTCCTACAATGAGCAGTTCTTC
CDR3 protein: CASSPRRSYNEQFF

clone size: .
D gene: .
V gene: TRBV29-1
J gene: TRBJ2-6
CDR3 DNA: TGCAGCGTTGACGGCGTAGGGACAGGGGCCAACGTCCTGACTTTC
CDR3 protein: CSVDGVGTGANVLTF

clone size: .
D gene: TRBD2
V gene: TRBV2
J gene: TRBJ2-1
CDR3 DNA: TGTGCCAGCAGGGAAAAAGCGGGGGGCTACAATGAGCAGTTCTTC
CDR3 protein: CASREKAGGYNEQFF

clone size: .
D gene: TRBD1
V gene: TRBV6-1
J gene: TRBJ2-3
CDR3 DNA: TGTGCCAGCAGTGAAGGGACAGGGGCTGCCACAGATACGCAGTATTTT
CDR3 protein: CASSEGTGAATDTQYF

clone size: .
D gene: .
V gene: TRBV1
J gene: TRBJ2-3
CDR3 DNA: TGCACCAGCAGCCATCGGGACAGGGGATCCACAGATACGCAGTATTTT
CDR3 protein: CTSSHRDRGSTDTQYF

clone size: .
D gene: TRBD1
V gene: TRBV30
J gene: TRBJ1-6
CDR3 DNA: TGTGCCTGGAGTGCGAGGGACAGAGCCTTCTATAATTCACCCCTCCACTTT
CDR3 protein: CAWSARDRAFYNSPLHF

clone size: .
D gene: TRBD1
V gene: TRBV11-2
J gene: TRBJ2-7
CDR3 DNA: TGTGCCAGCAGCTTAGGGGACAGTATTTACGAGCAGTACTTC
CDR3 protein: CASSLGDSIYEQYF

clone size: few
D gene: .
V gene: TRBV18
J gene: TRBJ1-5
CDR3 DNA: TGTGCCAGCTCACCACCAGGGAGAGGGCAGCCCCAGCATTTT
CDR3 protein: CASSPPGRGQPQHF

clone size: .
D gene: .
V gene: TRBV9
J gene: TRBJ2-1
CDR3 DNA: TGTGCCAGCAGCGCTGTGGGGGGATGGGAAAATGAGCAGTTCTTC
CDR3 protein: CASSAVGGWENEQFF